This TCR beta chain was documented in a study of blood T cell repertoires in COVID-19. The overall study: COVID-19 samples collected from the United States, Italy and Spain covered acute and convalescent phases. The analysed material was cDNA or gDNA that came from T cells, B-cell-depleted T cells, or PBMCs.

Trimming removed 3 bases from V and 3 bases from J, with 18 bases in between. This CDR3 spans 17 amino acids. Germline-derived CDR1 and CDR2 are MGHRA and YSYEKL. In the source study's methods: Reference gene primer amplification in the assay estimated nucleated cell counts. Produced via immunoSEQ multiplex PCR; TCRdb's table is partial and in-frame only. V and J calls and clone size are those listed in that table; D and trimming were worked out from the DNA. The table shows around 230,000 clones, with roughly 80% occurring only once. This sequence joins TRBV4-1 and TRBJ2-1, with D possibly TRBD2 on 5 matching bases. The sequenced sample was peripheral blood. This TCR was recovered from a woman aged 55-69 years with active or convalescent COVID-19. CDR3 sequence: CASSHPRTRPLYNEQFF. CDR3 DNA: TGCGCCAGCAGCCATCCCCGTACTAGACCCCTCTACAATGAGCAGTTCTTC.